This T cell receptor (beta chain) was identified during a study of radiotherapy plus CTLA-4 blockade in lung cancer. Study at large: An objective response was seen in around a sixth of patients, and disease control in 30% to 35%.

In the case of this clone: Its antigen is not identified.

Findings and limits, study-wide: Interferon-beta, together with early blood T cell clone dynamics, reportedly best predicted response. TCR clones from tumors expanded in blood after radiotherapy plus ipilimumab.

Germline V gene lookup returns CDR1 MNHEY and CDR2 SVGAGI. Trimming removed 6 bases from V and 0 bases from J, with 12 bases in between. The CDR3 consists of 15 residues. The data were produced by immunoSEQ multiplex PCR, yet TCRdb's version contains in-frame clones alone and is incomplete. The sample has 110,000 or so clones, nearly 80% seen once. Sequenced here: peripheral blood, sampled from a patient treated with radiotherapy plus ipilimumab. The chain uses TRBV6-5 and TRBJ1-5; tentative D call: TRBD1 (5 bases). This receptor was identified in a human donor with non-small cell lung cancer who had a partial response to radiotherapy plus ipilimumab. The CDR3 bases are TGTGCCAGCAGCAAGGACACTTATAGCAATCAGCCCCAGCATTTT. Translation: CASSKDTYSNQPQHF.